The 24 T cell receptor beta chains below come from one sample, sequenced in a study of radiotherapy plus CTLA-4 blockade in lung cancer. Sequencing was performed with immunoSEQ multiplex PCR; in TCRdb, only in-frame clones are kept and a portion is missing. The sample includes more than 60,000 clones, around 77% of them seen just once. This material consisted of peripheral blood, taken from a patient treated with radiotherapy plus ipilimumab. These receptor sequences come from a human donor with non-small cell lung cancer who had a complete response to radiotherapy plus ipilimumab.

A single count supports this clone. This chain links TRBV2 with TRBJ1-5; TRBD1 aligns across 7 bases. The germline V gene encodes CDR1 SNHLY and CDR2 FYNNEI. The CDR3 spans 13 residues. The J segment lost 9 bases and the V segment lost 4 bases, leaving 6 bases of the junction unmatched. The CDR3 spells CASSADRMRPQHF. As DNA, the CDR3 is TGTGCCAGCAGTGCGGACAGGATGAGGCCCCAGCATTTT.

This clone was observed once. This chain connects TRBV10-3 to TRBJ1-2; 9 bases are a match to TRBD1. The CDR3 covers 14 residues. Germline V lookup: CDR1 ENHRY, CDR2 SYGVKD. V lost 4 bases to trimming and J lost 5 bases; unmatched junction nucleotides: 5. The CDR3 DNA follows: TGTGCCATCAGTGCACAGGGGGCCGGGTATGGCTACACCTTC. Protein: CAISAQGAGYGYTF.

The CDR3: CASSLLGLADYEQYF. The CDR3 nucleotides are TGTGCCAGCAGCTTATTGGGACTAGCGGATTACGAGCAGTACTTC. The chain combines TRBV7-2 with TRBJ2-7, with TRBD2 identical over 11 bases. J was trimmed by 4 bases and V by 2 bases; bases with no gene match: 4. Germline V lookup: CDR1 SGHTA, CDR2 FQGNSA. This CDR3 contains 15 residues. The whole variable domain, remainder taken from reference TRBV7-2 and TRBJ2-7, is GAGVSQSPSNKVTEKGKDVELRCDPISGHTALYWYRQSLGQGLEFLIYFQGNSAPDKSGLPSDRFSAERTGGSVSTLTIQRTQQEDSAVYLCASSLLGLADYEQYFGPGTRLTVT.

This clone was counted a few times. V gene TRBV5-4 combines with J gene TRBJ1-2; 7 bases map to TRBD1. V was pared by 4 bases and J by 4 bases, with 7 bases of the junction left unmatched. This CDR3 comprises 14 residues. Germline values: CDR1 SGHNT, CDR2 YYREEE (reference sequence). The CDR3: CASSGQVAGYGYTF. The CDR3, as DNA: TGTGCCAGCAGCGGACAGGTAGCTGGCTATGGCTACACCTTC.

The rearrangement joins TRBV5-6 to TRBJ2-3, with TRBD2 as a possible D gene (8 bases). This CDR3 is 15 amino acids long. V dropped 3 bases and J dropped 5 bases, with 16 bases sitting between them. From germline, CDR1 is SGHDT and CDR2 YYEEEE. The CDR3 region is CASSSAGDRRDTQYF. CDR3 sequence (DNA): TGTGCCAGCAGCTCAGCGGGGGACAGAAGAGATACGCAGTATTTT.

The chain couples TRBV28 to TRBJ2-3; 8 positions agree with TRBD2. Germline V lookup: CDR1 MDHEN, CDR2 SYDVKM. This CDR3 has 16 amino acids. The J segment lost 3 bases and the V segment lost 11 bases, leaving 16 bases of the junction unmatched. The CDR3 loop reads CAAERREVYGTDTQYF. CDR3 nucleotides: TGTGCCGCAGAGAGGCGGGAGGTGTATGGGACAGATACGCAGTATTTT. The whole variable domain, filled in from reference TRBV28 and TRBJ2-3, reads DVKVTQSSRYLVKRTGEKVFLECVQDMDHENMFWYRQDPGLGLRLIYFSYDVKMKEKGDIPEGYSVSREKKERFSLILESASTNQTSMYLCAAERREVYGTDTQYFGPGTRLTVL.

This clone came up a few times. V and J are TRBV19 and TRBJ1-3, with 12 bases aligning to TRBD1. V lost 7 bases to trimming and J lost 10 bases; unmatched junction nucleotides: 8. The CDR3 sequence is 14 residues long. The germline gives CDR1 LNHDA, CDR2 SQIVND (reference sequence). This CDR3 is CASNPGQGARTIYF. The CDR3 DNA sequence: TGTGCCAGTAACCCGGGACAGGGGGCCAGAACCATATATTTT.

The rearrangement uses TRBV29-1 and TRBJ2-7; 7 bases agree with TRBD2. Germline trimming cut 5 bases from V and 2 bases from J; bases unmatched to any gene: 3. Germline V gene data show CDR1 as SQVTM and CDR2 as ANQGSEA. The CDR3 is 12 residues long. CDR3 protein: CSVTSAPYEQYF. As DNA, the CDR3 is TGCAGCGTTACTAGCGCTCCCTACGAGCAGTACTTC.

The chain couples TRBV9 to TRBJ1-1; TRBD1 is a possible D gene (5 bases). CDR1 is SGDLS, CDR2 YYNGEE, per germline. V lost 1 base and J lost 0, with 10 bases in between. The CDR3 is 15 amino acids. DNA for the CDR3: TGTGCCAGCAGCGTACTAACAGGTATGAACACTGAAGCTTTCTTT. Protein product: CASSVLTGMNTEAFF.

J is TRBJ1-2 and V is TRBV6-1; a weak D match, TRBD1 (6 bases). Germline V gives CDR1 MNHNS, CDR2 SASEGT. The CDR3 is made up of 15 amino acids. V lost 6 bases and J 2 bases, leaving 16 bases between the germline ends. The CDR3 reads CASSVGHLGNYGYTF. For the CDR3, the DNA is TGTGCCAGCAGCGTGGGACATCTAGGGAACTATGGCTACACCTTC.

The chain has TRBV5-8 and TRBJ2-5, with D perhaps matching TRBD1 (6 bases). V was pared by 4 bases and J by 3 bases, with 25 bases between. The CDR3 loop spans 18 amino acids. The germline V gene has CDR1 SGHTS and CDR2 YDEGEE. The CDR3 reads CASSRTEVGSTAEETQYF. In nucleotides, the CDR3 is TGTGCCAGCAGCCGGACAGAAGTAGGGAGCACGGCGGAAGAGACCCAGTACTTC.

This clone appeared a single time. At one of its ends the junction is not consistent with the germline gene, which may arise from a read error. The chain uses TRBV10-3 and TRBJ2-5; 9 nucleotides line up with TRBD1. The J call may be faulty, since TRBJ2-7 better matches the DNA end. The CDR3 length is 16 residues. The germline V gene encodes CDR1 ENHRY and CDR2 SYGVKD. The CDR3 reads CAISRVGQGDSHEQYF. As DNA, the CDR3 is TGTGCCATCAGCAGAGTGGGACAGGGAGACTCCCACGAGCAGTACTTC.

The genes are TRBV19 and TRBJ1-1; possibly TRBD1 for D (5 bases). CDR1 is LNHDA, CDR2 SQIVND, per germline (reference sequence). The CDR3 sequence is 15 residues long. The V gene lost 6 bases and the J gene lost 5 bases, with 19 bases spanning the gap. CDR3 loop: CASSNLAGIGTEAFF. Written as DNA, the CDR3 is TGTGCCAGTAGCAACCTCGCAGGGATCGGGACTGAAGCTTTCTTT.

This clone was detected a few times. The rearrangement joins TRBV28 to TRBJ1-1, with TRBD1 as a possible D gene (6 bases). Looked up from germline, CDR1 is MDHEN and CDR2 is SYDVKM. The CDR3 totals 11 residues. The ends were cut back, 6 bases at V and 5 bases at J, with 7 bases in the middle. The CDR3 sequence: CASSGQTEAFF. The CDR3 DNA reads TGTGCCAGCAGCGGACAGACTGAAGCTTTCTTT.

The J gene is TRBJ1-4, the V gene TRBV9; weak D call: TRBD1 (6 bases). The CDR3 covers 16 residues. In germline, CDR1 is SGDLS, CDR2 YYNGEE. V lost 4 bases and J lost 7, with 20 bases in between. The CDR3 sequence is CASSPSPGQSSEKLFF. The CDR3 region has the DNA TGTGCCAGCAGCCCGAGCCCAGGACAGAGCAGTGAAAAACTGTTTTTT.

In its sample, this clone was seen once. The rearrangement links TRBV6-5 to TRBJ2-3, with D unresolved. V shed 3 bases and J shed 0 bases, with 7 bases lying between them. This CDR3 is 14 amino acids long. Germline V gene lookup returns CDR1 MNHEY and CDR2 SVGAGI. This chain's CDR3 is CASSYRTSTDTQYF. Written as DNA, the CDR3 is TGTGCCAGCAGTTATAGAACCAGCACAGATACGCAGTATTTT.

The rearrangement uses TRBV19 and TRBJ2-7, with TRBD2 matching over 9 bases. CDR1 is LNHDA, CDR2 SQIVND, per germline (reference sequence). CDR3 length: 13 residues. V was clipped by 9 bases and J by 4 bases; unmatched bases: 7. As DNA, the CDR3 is TGTGCCAGCAGAGCGGGAGGCCGATACGAGCAGTACTTC. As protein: CASRAGGRYEQYF.

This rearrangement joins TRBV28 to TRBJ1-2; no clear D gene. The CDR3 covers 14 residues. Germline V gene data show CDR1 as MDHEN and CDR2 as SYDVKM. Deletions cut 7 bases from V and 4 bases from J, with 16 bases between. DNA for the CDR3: TGTGCCAGCACCCCGGCGCGGAGACCCTATGGCTACACCTTC. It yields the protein CASTPARRPYGYTF.

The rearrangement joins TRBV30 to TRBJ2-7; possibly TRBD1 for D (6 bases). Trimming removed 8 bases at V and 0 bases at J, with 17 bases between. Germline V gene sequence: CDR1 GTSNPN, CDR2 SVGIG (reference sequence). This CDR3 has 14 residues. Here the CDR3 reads CAISTGLISYEQYF. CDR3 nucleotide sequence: TGTGCCATCTCAACAGGGTTAATCTCCTACGAGCAGTACTTC.

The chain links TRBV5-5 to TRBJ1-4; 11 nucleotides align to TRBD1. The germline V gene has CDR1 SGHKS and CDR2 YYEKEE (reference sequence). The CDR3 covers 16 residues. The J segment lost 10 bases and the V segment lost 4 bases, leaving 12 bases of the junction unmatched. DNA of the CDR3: TGTGCCAGCAGCACCGGGACAGGGGGTGTCGTCGGAAAACTGTTTTTT. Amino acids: CASSTGTGGVVGKLFF. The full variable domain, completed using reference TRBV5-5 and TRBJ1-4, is DAGVTQSPTHLIKTRGQQVTLRCSPISGHKSVSWYQQVLGQGPQFIFQYYEKEERGRGNFPDRFSARQFPNYSSELNVNALLLGDSALYLCASSTGTGGVVGKLFFGSGTQLSVL.

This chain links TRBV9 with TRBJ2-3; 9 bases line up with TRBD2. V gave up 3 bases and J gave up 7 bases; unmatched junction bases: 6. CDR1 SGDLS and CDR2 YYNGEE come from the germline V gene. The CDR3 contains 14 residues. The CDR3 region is CASSAPGLANTQYF. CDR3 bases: TGTGCCAGCAGCGCCCCGGGACTAGCCAATACGCAGTATTTT.

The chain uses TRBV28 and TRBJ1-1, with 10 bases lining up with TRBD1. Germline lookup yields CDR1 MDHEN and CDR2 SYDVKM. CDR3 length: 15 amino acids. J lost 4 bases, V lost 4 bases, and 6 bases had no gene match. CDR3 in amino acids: CASSSSGTGATEAFF. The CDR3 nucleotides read TGTGCCAGCAGTTCCTCCGGGACAGGGGCCACTGAAGCTTTCTTT.

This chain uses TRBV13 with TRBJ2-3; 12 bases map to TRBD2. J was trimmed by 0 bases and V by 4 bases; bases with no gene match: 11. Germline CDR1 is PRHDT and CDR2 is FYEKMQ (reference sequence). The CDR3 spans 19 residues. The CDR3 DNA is TGTGCCAGCAGCTCCCGGACTAGCGGGACGCACTCGAGCACAGATACGCAGTATTTT. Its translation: CASSSRTSGTHSSTDTQYF.

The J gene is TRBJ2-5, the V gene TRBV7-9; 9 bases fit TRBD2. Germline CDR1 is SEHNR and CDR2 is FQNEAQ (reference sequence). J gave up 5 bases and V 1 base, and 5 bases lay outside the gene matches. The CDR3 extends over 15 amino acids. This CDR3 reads CASSLGVSGSETQYF. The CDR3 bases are TGTGCCAGCAGCTTAGGGGTTAGCGGGAGTGAGACCCAGTACTTC. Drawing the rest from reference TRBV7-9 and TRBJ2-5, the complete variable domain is DTGVSQNPRHKITKRGQNVTFRCDPISEHNRLYWYRQTLGQGPEFLTYFQNEAQLEKSRLLSDRFSAERPKGSFSTLEIQRTEQGDSAMYLCASSLGVSGSETQYFGPGTRLLVL.